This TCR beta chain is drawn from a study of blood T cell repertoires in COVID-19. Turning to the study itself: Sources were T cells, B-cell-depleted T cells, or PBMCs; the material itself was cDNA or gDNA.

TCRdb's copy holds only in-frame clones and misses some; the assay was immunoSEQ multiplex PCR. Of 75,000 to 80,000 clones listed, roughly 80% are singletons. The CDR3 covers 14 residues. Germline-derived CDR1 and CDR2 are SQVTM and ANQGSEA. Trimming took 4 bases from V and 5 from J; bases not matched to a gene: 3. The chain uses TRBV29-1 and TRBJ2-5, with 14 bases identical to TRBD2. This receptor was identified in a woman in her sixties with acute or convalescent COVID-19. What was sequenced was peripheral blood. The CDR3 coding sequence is TGCAGCGTTGGGACTAGCGGGGGGCGTGAGACCCAGTACTTC. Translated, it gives CSVGTSGGRETQYF.